This passage covers 23 T cell receptor beta chains from one sample sequenced in a study of glioma-infiltrating T cells after dendritic cell vaccination. Sequencing used immunoSEQ multiplex PCR; TCRdb keeps in-frame clones, though not all of them. The sample has roughly 100,000 clones; about four fifths are singletons. Source: blood, taken before dendritic cell vaccination. The receptors here all came from a human donor with glioblastoma.

Only one count was recorded for this clone. V usage is TRBV25-1 and J usage is TRBJ1-4, with D possibly matching TRBD1 (5 bases). Germline V gives CDR1 MGHDK, CDR2 SYGVNS. This CDR3 is 14 amino acids long. V shed 4 bases and J shed 5 bases, with 11 bases lying between them. CDR3 in amino acids: CASSVGQGNEKLFF. CDR3 sequence (DNA): TGTGCCAGCAGTGTCGGGCAGGGAAATGAAAAACTGTTTTTT. Complete variable domain (other parts from reference TRBV25-1 and TRBJ1-4): EADIYQTPRYLVIGTGKKITLECSQTMGHDKMYWYQQDPGMELHLIHYSYGVNSTEKGDLSSESTVSRIRTEHFPLTLESARPSHTSQYLCASSVGQGNEKLFFGSGTQLSVL.

In this sample, this clone turned up a few times. The V and J genes are TRBV6-6 and TRBJ2-5; a possible D gene is TRBD1 (5 bases). The J call is uncertain, as TRBJ2-7 better fits the DNA end. CDR3 size: 15 residues. Germline V gives CDR1 MNHNY, CDR2 SVGAGI (reference sequence). CDR3 loop: CASSYNPQGSYEQYF. The CDR3 DNA sequence: TGTGCCAGCAGTTACAACCCCCAGGGATCCTACGAGCAGTACTTC.

This sequence joins TRBV7-8 and TRBJ1-2; D may be TRBD1 (5 bases). The CDR3 runs to 13 residues. CDR1 and CDR2 from the germline V gene are SGHVS and FQNEAQ. The germline V and J ends were trimmed by 4 bases and 5 bases, with 11 bases remaining between them. In nucleotides, the CDR3 is TGTGCCAGCAGCTGGGGCGGCAGTTATGGCTACACCTTC. Encoded protein: CASSWGGSYGYTF.

This clone was recorded a few times. The chain carries TRBV10-1 and TRBJ1-5; TRBD1 might be the D (5 bases). Germline values: CDR1 WNHNN, CDR2 SYGVQD (reference sequence). Trimming left V 6 bases short and J 5 bases short, with 11 bases between. This CDR3 is built from 13 residues. This CDR3 reads CASSQDRYQPQHF. The CDR3 DNA reads as TGCGCCAGCAGCCAAGACAGATATCAGCCCCAGCATTTT.

This clone was detected only once. The V call is TRBV5-1, the J call TRBJ2-7, with TRBD1 matching 7 bases. This CDR3 has 14 residues. V dropped 4 bases and J dropped 3; count of bases not matched to a gene: 7. Per germline, CDR1 SGHRS and CDR2 YFSETQ. The CDR3 reads CASSTGQIVYEQYF. The CDR3 DNA sequence: TGCGCCAGCAGCACGGGACAGATTGTCTACGAGCAGTACTTC.

The sample holds one count of this clone. V is TRBV13 and J is TRBJ2-7, with 9 bases matching TRBD2. V was pared by 6 bases and J by 7 bases, with 10 bases of the junction left unmatched. CDR1 is PRHDT, CDR2 FYEKMQ, per germline (reference sequence). This CDR3 region has 14 residues. For the CDR3, the DNA is TGTGCCAGCAGTTTTAAACTAGCGGGCAGTGAGCAGTACTTC. It encodes CASSFKLAGSEQYF.

This chain joins TRBV11-3 and TRBJ2-5; 9 nucleotides match TRBD1. The V segment lost 5 bases and the J segment 4 bases; nucleotides outside the gene matches: 14. The germline gives CDR1 SGHNT, CDR2 YENEEA. The CDR3 sequence is 17 residues long. CDR3 DNA sequence: TGTGCCAGCAGCCCAAACTGGGACAGGGAGGATCGAGAGACCCAGTACTTC. Encoded protein: CASSPNWDREDRETQYF.

The V gene is TRBV18, the J gene TRBJ1-1; D not certain. The CDR3 loop spans 15 amino acids. V was cut by 5 bases and J by 1 base, with 14 bases left in between. Germline loops: CDR1 KGHSH, CDR2 LQKENI. CDR3 sequence: CASSWADLGNTEAFF. CDR3 sequence (DNA): TGTGCCAGCTCATGGGCGGACTTGGGGAACACTGAAGCTTTCTTT.

The chain combines TRBV7-9 with TRBJ1-5; D gene unclear. Germline V gene sequence: CDR1 SEHNR, CDR2 FQNEAQ (reference sequence). Trimming removed 2 bases from V and 7 bases from J, with 6 bases in between. The CDR3 runs 12 residues. The CDR3 bases are TGTGCCAGCAGCTTAAATGCGCAGCCCCAGCATTTT. It specifies CASSLNAQPQHF. Complete variable domain (other parts from reference TRBV7-9 and TRBJ1-5): DTGVSQNPRHKITKRGQNVTFRCDPISEHNRLYWYRQTLGQGPEFLTYFQNEAQLEKSRLLSDRFSAERPKGSFSTLEIQRTEQGDSAMYLCASSLNAQPQHFGDGTRLSIL.

With regard to this clone: The sample holds other DNA sequences that translate to the same CDR3. J is TRBJ1-1 and V is TRBV18; 8 nucleotides agree with TRBD1. Trimming removed 3 bases from V and 2 bases from J; junction bases left unmatched: 5. The CDR3 covers 15 residues. CDR1 KGHSH and CDR2 LQKENI come from the germline V gene. CDR3 loop: CASSPRGQGNTEAFF. The CDR3 DNA follows: TGTGCCAGCTCACCCAGAGGACAGGGCAACACTGAAGCTTTCTTT.

The gene calls are TRBV11-2 and TRBJ2-5, with TRBD1 matching over 7 bases. The ends lost 4 bases at V and 4 bases at J; junction bases unmatched: 12. The CDR3 has 16 amino acids. The germline V gene has CDR1 SGHAT and CDR2 FQNNGV. The CDR3 nucleotides are TGTGCCAGCAGCTCGATCTCCGGGACAGCCCGAGAGACCCAGTACTTC. Translating gives CASSSISGTARETQYF.

This chain links TRBV27 with TRBJ1-1; TRBD1 matches 8 bases. There are 14 residues in the CDR3. V lost 5 bases and J lost 5; bases outside the gene matches: 7. CDR1 and CDR2 (germline): MNHEY, SMNVEV (reference sequence). CDR3 sequence: CASSTGDRWTEAFF. Here the CDR3 DNA reads TGTGCCAGCAGTACGGGGGACAGGTGGACTGAAGCTTTCTTT.

This chain links TRBV7-9 with TRBJ2-2; D is possibly TRBD2 (6 bases). The germline V gene encodes CDR1 SEHNR and CDR2 FQNEAQ (reference sequence). CDR3 length: 15 amino acids. V lost 0 bases and J 7 bases, leaving 12 bases between the germline ends. CDR3 DNA: TGTGCCAGCAGCTTAGCGGGGGGTTCCTTCGGGGAGCTGTTTTTT. Protein sequence: CASSLAGGSFGELFF.

The chain carries TRBV19 and TRBJ2-1; 7 nucleotides line up with TRBD1. Germline CDR1 is LNHDA and CDR2 is SQIVND (reference sequence). This CDR3 is 11 amino acids long. Trimming took 6 bases from V and 7 from J; bases not matched to a gene: 0. The CDR3: CASSRGNEQFF. DNA of the CDR3: TGTGCCAGTAGCAGGGGGAATGAGCAGTTCTTC. The full variable domain, with the rest looked up from reference TRBV19 and TRBJ2-1, is DGGITQSPKYLFRKEGQNVTLSCEQNLNHDAMYWYRQDPGQGLRLIYYSQIVNDFQKGDIAEGYSVSREKKESFPLTVTSAQKNPTAFYLCASSRGNEQFFGPGTRLTVL.

This chain connects TRBV5-1 to TRBJ1-4; no firm D call. The V end was cut by 4 bases, the J end by 7 bases, with 17 bases between. The CDR3 consists of 15 residues. Germline CDR1 SGHRS, CDR2 YFSETQ. The CDR3 sequence is CASSPGSVSGEKLFF. CDR3 DNA: TGCGCCAGCAGCCCCGGATCCGTTTCGGGTGAAAAACTGTTTTTT.

The chain links TRBV30 to TRBJ2-7; a weak D match, TRBD1 (6 bases). The CDR3 covers 12 residues. V was shortened by 1 base and J by 2 bases, with 6 bases between the two germline ends. Germline V gene lookup returns CDR1 GTSNPN and CDR2 SVGIG (reference sequence). The CDR3 region has the DNA TGTGCCTGGAGTGGGACAGCCTACGAGCAGTACTTC. It translates to CAWSGTAYEQYF.

The table lists this clone with a count of one. This chain connects TRBV18 to TRBJ1-1; D gene ambiguous. The CDR3 length is 14 residues. The germline gives CDR1 KGHSH, CDR2 LQKENI. V lost 6 bases to trimming and J lost 0 bases, with 11 bases between them. DNA for the CDR3: TGTGCCAGCTCCCCTAGCGGGCTGAACACTGAAGCTTTCTTT. This codes for CASSPSGLNTEAFF.

The rearrangement links TRBV10-1 to TRBJ2-7; possibly TRBD2 for D (6 bases). The CDR3 is 14 residues long. Germline assignment: CDR1 WNHNN and CDR2 SYGVQD (reference sequence). The V gene lost 0 bases and the J gene lost 3 bases, with 9 bases spanning the gap. The CDR3: CASSESIGGYEQYF. The CDR3 coding sequence is TGCGCCAGCAGTGAGTCGATCGGGGGCTACGAGCAGTACTTC.

This clone was picked up a small number of times. The genes are TRBV5-1 and TRBJ2-5, with D possibly being TRBD1 (5 bases). V was trimmed by 4 bases and J by 2 bases, leaving 15 bases between them. CDR1 is SGHRS, CDR2 YFSETQ, per germline. This CDR3 is built from 15 residues. The CDR3 is CASSPQTGSQETQYF. The CDR3 DNA sequence: TGCGCCAGCAGCCCCCAAACAGGCTCACAAGAGACCCAGTACTTC.

V gene TRBV7-8 combines with J gene TRBJ1-5, with 7 bases fitting TRBD1. Looked up from germline, CDR1 is SGHVS and CDR2 is FQNEAQ. The V gene end was trimmed by 3 bases and the J gene end by 8 bases; junction bases not matched to a gene: 13. This CDR3 is 16 amino acids long. CDR3: CASSFTGQFPGEPQHF. CDR3 DNA: TGTGCCAGCAGCTTCACGGGACAGTTCCCCGGGGAGCCCCAGCATTTT.

This chain links TRBV11-2 with TRBJ1-2; D uncertain. Trimming shortened V by 0 bases and J by 6 bases, and 8 bases separated the two germline ends. The CDR3 is 13 residues long. Germline V gene data show CDR1 as SGHAT and CDR2 as FQNNGV. CDR3 region: CASSLDLYDGYTF. The CDR3 DNA reads as TGTGCCAGCAGCTTAGATCTTTATGATGGCTACACCTTC. Full variable domain (remainder filled in from reference TRBV11-2 and TRBJ1-2): EAGVAQSPRYKIIEKRQSVAFWCNPISGHATLYWYQQILGQGPKLLIQFQNNGVVDDSQLPKDRFSAERLKGVDSTLKIQPAKLEDSAVYLCASSLDLYDGYTFGSGTRLTVV.

J is TRBJ2-1 and V is TRBV4-1, with a weak D call TRBD1 (5 bases). This CDR3 has 13 residues. V was clipped by 3 bases and J by 9 bases, with 12 bases between them. Per germline, CDR1 MGHRA and CDR2 YSYEKL. Here the CDR3 DNA reads TGCGCCAGCAGCCAGCCCCAGGGAAGTGAGCAGTTCTTC. This sequence encodes CASSQPQGSEQFF.

The chain joins TRBV5-1 to TRBJ2-6, with 7 bases matching TRBD1. The V gene end was trimmed by 3 bases and the J gene end by 0 bases; junction bases not matched to a gene: 3. From germline, CDR1 is SGHRS and CDR2 YFSETQ. The CDR3 has 16 residues. The CDR3 region has the DNA TGCGCCAGCAGCTCCCGGGACAGCTCTGGGGCCAACGTCCTGACTTTC. Amino acid sequence: CASSSRDSSGANVLTF.